Listed here are 21 T cell receptor beta chains from one sample, sequenced in a study of T cells in Graves' hyperthyroidism and ophthalmopathy. Authors of the study amplified TCR beta CDR3 regions from RNA transcripts. First-round RT-PCR of the TCR CDR3 relied on the HTBI primer set. From the multiplex PCR reads, TCRdb called clonotypes with MiXCR, one entry per CDR3 protein. The sample yields about 59,000 distinct CDR3 sequences, approximately 57% seen once. Material: blood. The origin of the receptors is a woman aged 60 to 75 with Graves' ophthalmopathy.

In its sample, this clonotype was seen many times. The CDR3 coding sequence is TGTGCCAGCAGCGTAGGTGGCTCCTCCTATGGCTACACCTTC. It yields the protein CASSVGGSSYGYTF. This chain links TRBV9 with TRBJ1-2; D call uncertain. The germline V gene has CDR1 SGDLS and CDR2 YYNGEE. The CDR3 is made up of 14 amino acids. V was cut by 0 bases and J by 4 bases, with 10 bases left in between.

This clonotype was counted ten times or more. As DNA, the CDR3 is TGTGCCACCAGCAGAGAACCCCCGGGACAGCCGGGTGGCGAGCAGTACTTC. It translates to CATSREPPGQPGGEQYF. V is TRBV15 and J is TRBJ2-7; TRBD1 aligns across 7 bases. The CDR3 totals 17 residues. J gave up 6 bases and V 0 bases, and 14 bases lay outside the gene matches. Germline V CDR1 and CDR2: LNHNV, YYDKDF (reference sequence). The complete variable domain, with remaining parts taken from reference TRBV15 and TRBJ2-7, reads DAMVIQNPRYQVTQFGKPVTLSCSQTLNHNVMYWYQQKSSQAPKLLFHYYDKDFNNEADTPDNFQSRRPNTSFCFLDIRSPGLGDTAMYLCATSREPPGQPGGEQYFGPGTRLTVT.

As to this clonotype: The junction does not match germline at one end; this may be a read error. The genes are TRBV7-9 and TRBJ2-7, with D unclear. The CDR3 has 9 amino acids. In germline, CDR1 is SEHNR, CDR2 FQNEAQ (reference sequence). This CDR3 reads CASSFESAF. DNA for the CDR3: TGTGCCAGCAGCTTCGAGTCCGCCTTC.

The gene calls are TRBV10-3 and TRBJ2-7; 10 bases map to TRBD2. Per the germline V gene, CDR1 is ENHRY and CDR2 is SYGVKD. The junction had 7 bases not matched to a gene; V was cut back by 5 bases and J by 3 bases. The CDR3 is 15 amino acids. The CDR3 DNA is TGTGCCATCAGTCAACTGAGGACTAGCGGCTACGAGCAGTACTTC. Amino acid sequence: CAISQLRTSGYEQYF.

This clonotype was recorded at least ten times. This rearrangement joins TRBV7-3 to TRBJ2-7; D may correspond to TRBD1 or TRBD2 (6 bases each). V was cut by 4 bases and J by 5 bases, with 12 bases left in between. Per germline, CDR1 SGHTA and CDR2 FQGTGA. The CDR3 totals 13 residues. The CDR3 DNA sequence: TGTGCCAGCAGCTCGATCGGGGGCGACGAGCAGTACTTC. Translating it yields CASSSIGGDEQYF.

As for this clonotype: The junction departs from germline at one end; a sequencing error may be responsible. The chain couples TRBV2 to TRBJ2-5, with D hard to call. This CDR3 is built from 13 residues. CDR1 and CDR2 (germline): SNHLY, FYNNEI. The CDR3 protein is CASSTTRQGTQYF. The CDR3 DNA sequence: TGTGCCAGCAGTACGACGCGGCAAGGGACCCAGTACTTC. Together with reference TRBV2 and TRBJ2-5, the CDR3 gives the full variable domain: EPEVTQTPSHQVTQMGQEVILRCVPISNHLYFYWYRQILGQKVEFLVSFYNNEISEKSEIFDDQFSVERPDGSNFTLKIRSTKLEDSAMYFCASSTTRQGTQYFGPGTRLLVL.

J is TRBJ2-1 and V is TRBV29-1; 14 nucleotides line up with TRBD2. The germline gives CDR1 SQVTM, CDR2 ANQGSEA. The CDR3 consists of 15 residues. The J segment lost 8 bases and the V segment lost 4 bases, leaving 7 bases of the junction unmatched. The CDR3 nucleotides are TGCAGCGTTGTAGCCGGGACTAGCGGGAGACATGAGCAGTTCTTC. Translated, it gives CSVVAGTSGRHEQFF.

A word on this clonotype: Just one base apart from a much larger clone, this may be a read error. The rearrangement joins TRBV19 to TRBJ2-1; 10 bases line up with TRBD1. Germline V gene data show CDR1 as LNHDA and CDR2 as SQIVND (reference sequence). CDR3 length: 16 amino acids. The CDR3 sequence is CASSPTGTGAYNEQLF. DNA for the CDR3: TGTGCCAGCAGCCCCACCGGGACAGGGGCCTACAATGAGCAGCTCTTC.

In the case of this clonotype: Compared with germline, one end of the junction differs, possibly owing to a read error. J is TRBJ2-4 and V is TRBV9, with 14 bases lining up with TRBD2. CDR1 and CDR2 (germline): SGDLS, YYNGEE. CDR3 length: 17 amino acids. The CDR3 here is CASSRRPGLAGENTQYF. The CDR3 nucleotides are TGTGCCAGCAGTCGTAGGCCGGGACTAGCGGGAGAAAACACTCAGTACTTC. The full variable domain, its missing parts supplied by reference TRBV9 and TRBJ2-4, is DSGVTQTPKHLITATGQRVTLRCSPRSGDLSVYWYQQSLDQGLQFLIQYYNGEERAKGNILERFSAQQFPDLHSELNLSSLELGDSALYFCASSRRPGLAGENTQYFGAGTRLSVL.

This rearrangement joins TRBV10-2 to TRBJ1-6, with D perhaps matching TRBD1 (5 bases). The CDR3 loop spans 15 amino acids. CDR1 and CDR2 from the germline V gene are WSHSY and SAAADI. V lost 3 bases and J 7 bases, leaving 13 bases between the germline ends. This CDR3 reads CASSDRSGVNSPLHF. CDR3 DNA sequence: TGCGCCAGCAGTGACCGGTCGGGGGTGAATTCACCCCTCCACTTT.

In nucleotides, the CDR3 is TGTGCCAGTAGTACTCCCCCCGGGACAGCCGACTACTATAATTCACCCCTCCACTTT. It yields the protein CASSTPPGTADYYNSPLHF. This chain uses TRBV19 with TRBJ1-6, with 7 bases lining up with TRBD1. The CDR3 sequence is 19 residues long. Germline CDR1 LNHDA, CDR2 SQIVND (reference sequence). Trimming took 4 bases from V and 3 from J; bases not matched to a gene: 15.

In the case of this clonotype: Given the absence of the conserved phenylalanine or tryptophan at the CDR3 end, a read error is likely. No DNA is shown, since the ends of the CDR3 on it are uncertain; the CDR3 is the one TCRdb lists. The chain combines TRBV10-3 with TRBJ1-2; TRBD1, the D gene given by the table, was not confirmed from the DNA. Looked up from germline, CDR1 is ENHRY and CDR2 is SYGVKD. The length of the CDR3 is 16 amino acids, counting both ends. The chain's CDR3 is CVISEPGQGVNYGYIS.

This clonotype appeared a few times. J is TRBJ2-4 and V is TRBV18; tentatively, D is TRBD1 or TRBD2 (6 bases each). This CDR3 has 14 amino acids. Trimming cost V 2 bases and J 6 bases, with 11 bases left between them. Germline assignment: CDR1 KGHSH and CDR2 LQKENI. The CDR3 loop reads CASSPRGVGNIQYF. The CDR3 bases are TGTGCCAGCTCACCAAGGGGGGTAGGAAACATTCAGTACTTC.

V gene TRBV7-6 combines with J gene TRBJ2-5; TRBD2 aligns across 11 bases. Per the germline V gene, CDR1 is SGHVS and CDR2 is FNYEAQ. V lost 3 bases, J lost 4 bases, and 19 bases stayed unmatched. The CDR3 spans 20 residues. CDR3 region: CASSFPGLAANTGEGETQYF. In DNA form, the CDR3 reads TGTGCCAGCAGCTTCCCGGGACTAGCGGCGAACACCGGGGAGGGAGAGACCCAGTACTTC.

The gene calls are TRBV9 and TRBJ1-2, with 11 positions matching TRBD1. The CDR3 loop spans 17 amino acids. In germline, CDR1 is SGDLS, CDR2 YYNGEE. Unmatched junction bases numbered 9, after V lost 4 bases and J lost 1 base. CDR3 residues: CASSPLGQGGYNYGYTF. DNA of the CDR3: TGTGCCAGCAGCCCCCTGGGACAGGGGGGATATAACTATGGCTACACCTTC.

CDR3 sequence (DNA): TGCAGTGCTAGAGGAGGCGGGAGGCACAATGAGCAGTTCTTC. This gives the protein CSARGGGRHNEQFF. The V gene is TRBV20-1, the J gene TRBJ2-1; 8 bases line up with TRBD2. Trimming at V came to 1 base and at J to 5 bases, leaving 4 bases not matched to a gene. There are 14 residues in the CDR3. Germline-derived CDR1 and CDR2 are DFQATT and SNEGSKA (reference sequence).

This clonotype was seen at least ten times. The J gene is TRBJ2-7, the V gene TRBV3-1; D call uncertain. V dropped 0 bases and J dropped 3 bases, with 6 bases sitting between them. The CDR3 runs 13 residues. Germline-derived CDR1 and CDR2 are LGHDT and YNNKEL (reference sequence). The CDR3 sequence: CASSQDPLYEQYF. In nucleotides, the CDR3 is TGTGCCAGCAGCCAAGACCCCCTCTACGAGCAGTACTTC.

This clonotype was seen many times. V usage is TRBV12-3 or TRBV12-4 and J usage is TRBJ1-6, with unresolved D. Trimming removed 3 bases from V and 10 bases from J, with 4 bases in between. This CDR3 contains 11 residues. The CDR3 is CASSFGSPLHF. The CDR3 DNA reads TGTGCCAGCAGTTTCGGGTCACCCCTCCACTTT.

This clonotype occurred many times. The chain recombines TRBV28 with TRBJ1-1; 11 bases line up with TRBD1. After removal of 3 bases from V and 5 bases from J, the junction contained 5 bases not matched to a gene. CDR1 is MDHEN, CDR2 SYDVKM, per germline. The CDR3 covers 15 residues. The CDR3 here is CASSFRTGGWTEAFF. DNA for the CDR3: TGTGCCAGCAGTTTCAGGACAGGGGGCTGGACTGAAGCTTTCTTT.

This clonotype has ten or more counts. The chain carries TRBV27 and TRBJ1-3, with TRBD1 as a possible D gene (5 bases). CDR3 size: 13 residues. The V end was cut by 8 bases, the J end by 0 bases, with 8 bases between. Looked up from germline, CDR1 is MNHEY and CDR2 is SMNVEV (reference sequence). This chain's CDR3 is CASGASSGNTIYF. CDR3 sequence (DNA): TGTGCCAGCGGGGCTAGCTCTGGAAACACCATATATTTT.

The chain joins TRBV20-1 to TRBJ1-2, with D unresolved. Germline-derived CDR1 and CDR2 are DFQATT and SNEGSKA (reference sequence). V lost 6 bases, J lost 7 bases, and 12 bases lay in between. The CDR3 extends over 11 amino acids. The CDR3 region is CSATPLGGYTF. CDR3 bases: TGCAGTGCAACCCCGTTGGGTGGCTACACCTTC.